What follows is one T cell receptor (beta chain) and its context. The antigen remains unidentified. This specimen comes from a study of post-analysis software for immune sequencing data. As for the study in general: Several disease courses (relapsing-remitting, secondary progressive and progressive-relapsing) of multiple sclerosis were included. The study, taken as a whole, reports: The authors found that F measure strongly co-clustered same-batch samples.

Researchers reported that TCR beta cDNA libraries carried unique molecular identifiers. Via MiXCR, TCRdb re-called the PCR reads, giving one row per CDR3 protein. The table lists 450,000 or so distinct CDR3 sequences, over 35% of them singletons. The specimen sequenced was blood. The origin of this receptor is a girl aged 10 to 17 with multiple sclerosis.

The chain's CDR3 is CASSPNPGLRQETQYF. The CDR3, as DNA: TGTGCCAGCAGTCCTAACCCGGGACTGCGACAAGAGACCCAGTACTTC. The chain employs TRBV7-2 and TRBJ2-5; D is perhaps TRBD2 (6 bases). Germline lookup yields CDR1 SGHTA and CDR2 FQGNSA. The V and J ends lost 6 bases and 2 bases respectively, with 19 bases between them. CDR3 length: 16 amino acids.